This TCR beta chain comes out of a study of T cells in Graves' hyperthyroidism and ophthalmopathy. The V gene's germline CDR1 is SGHTA and CDR2 FQGNSA. The CDR3 has 14 amino acids. Trimming removed 2 bases from V and 3 bases from J, with 11 bases in between. Many counts were recorded for this clonotype. Uncontrolled infection, other autoimmune disease, pregnancy or lactation excluded patients. Each 10 ml fresh peripheral blood draw supplied the PBMCs. Template material for amplifying TCR beta CDR3 regions consisted of RNA transcripts. During a first-round RT-PCR of the TCR CDR3, the HTBI primer set was used. One entry per CDR3 protein, called by TCRdb with MiXCR from the multiplex PCR reads. The sample records more than 500,000 distinct CDR3 sequences, around 16% being singletons.

The TCR originated in a woman between 25 and 40 years old with Graves' ophthalmopathy. This chain links TRBV7-2 with TRBJ2-7; D is ambiguous. The source material was blood. The CDR3 DNA reads as TGTGCCAGCAGCTTAAACCGGAACGACTACGAGCAGTACTTC. The encoded protein is CASSLNRNDYEQYF.